This T cell receptor beta chain stems from a study of T cells in Graves' hyperthyroidism and ophthalmopathy. The investigators amplified TCR beta CDR3 regions from RNA transcripts. With the HTBI primer set, the TCR CDR3 went through a first round of RT-PCR. From the multiplex PCR reads, TCRdb called clonotypes with MiXCR, one entry per CDR3 protein. The sample consists of hundreds of thousands of distinct CDR3 sequences, about a third of them appearing once. CDR3 size: 14 residues. Deletions cut 0 bases from V and 4 bases from J, with 7 bases between. This clonotype was found a few times. The study based diagnoses on clinical symptoms, serum thyroxine and TRAb, thyroid ultrasound and orbital computed tomography.

This receptor was obtained from a woman in her thirties or forties with Graves' hyperthyroidism. The V and J genes are TRBV12-3 or TRBV12-4 and TRBJ1-5; D remains ambiguous. Sequencing used blood. Here the CDR3 DNA reads TGTGCCAGCAGTTTAGCCTCAGAGAATCAGCCCCAGCATTTT. Its protein product is CASSLASENQPQHF.